Shown below are 3 T cell receptor beta chains from a single sample sequenced in a study of beta chain features in type 1 diabetes. The authors reverse transcribed all of the isolated RNA, so sequencing captured expressed TCRB transcripts. Data came from immunoSEQ multiplex PCR; TCRdb stores just in-frame clones and leaves some out. The profile covers under 900,000 clones, with roughly 15% appearing a single time and 0.02% to 0.025% taken by the ten largest. Sequencing was performed on naive CD4+ T cells from blood. These receptors originate from a young woman in good health.

This chain connects TRBV21-1 to TRBJ2-7; TRBD2 is the table's D call and was not checked against the DNA. TRBV21-1 is annotated as a pseudogene. The CDR3 has 18 residues. The CDR3 sequence: CASSKSVGGGPLQYEQYF. CDR3 nucleotides: TGTGCCAGCAGCAAATCCGTGGGCGGGGGACCCCTTCAATACGAGCAGTACTTC.

This clone turned up a few times. The gene calls are TRBV7-9 and TRBJ2-4; D gene unclear. CDR3 length: 16 residues. V gave up 5 bases and J gave up 0 bases, with 14 bases separating them. In germline, CDR1 is SEHNR, CDR2 FQNEAQ (reference sequence). This CDR3 is CASSPRSEPAKNIQYF. The CDR3 DNA reads TGTGCCAGCAGCCCTCGGTCGGAACCAGCCAAAAACATTCAGTACTTC.

This clone turned up a few times. V and J are TRBV11-2 and TRBJ2-2; D remains ambiguous. The V end lost 1 base, the J end lost 6 bases, and 3 bases lay between the germline ends. The CDR3 has 12 amino acids. From germline, CDR1 is SGHAT and CDR2 FQNNGV. The CDR3 loop reads CASSLGAGELFF. The CDR3 nucleotides are TGTGCCAGCAGCTTAGGAGCCGGGGAGCTGTTTTTT.